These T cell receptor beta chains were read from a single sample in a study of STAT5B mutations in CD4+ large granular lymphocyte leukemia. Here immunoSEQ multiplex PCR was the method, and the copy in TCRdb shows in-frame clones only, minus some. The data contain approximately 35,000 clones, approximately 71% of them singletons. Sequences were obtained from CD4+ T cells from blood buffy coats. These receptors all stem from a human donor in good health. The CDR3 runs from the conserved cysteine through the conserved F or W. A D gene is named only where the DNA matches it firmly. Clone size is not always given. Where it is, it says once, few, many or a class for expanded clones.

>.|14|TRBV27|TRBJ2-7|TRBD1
CASTSRGPPYEQYF
TGTGCCAGCACCTCAAGGGGGCCTCCCTACGAGCAGTACTTC
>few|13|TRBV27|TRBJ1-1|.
CASSFVLNTEAFF
TGTGCCAGCAGTTTCGTGTTGAACACTGAAGCTTTCTTT
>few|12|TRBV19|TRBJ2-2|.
CASSMGTGELFF
TGTGCCAGTAGTATGGGCACCGGGGAGCTGTTTTTT
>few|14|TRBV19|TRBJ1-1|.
CASSIGGQNTEAFF
TGTGCCAGTAGTATCGGGGGACAGAACACTGAAGCTTTCTTT
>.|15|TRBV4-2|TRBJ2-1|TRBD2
CASSQEGLAGTEQFF
TGTGCCAGCAGCCAAGAAGGACTAGCGGGGACTGAGCAGTTCTTC
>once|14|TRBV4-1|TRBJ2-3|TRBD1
CASSSGQGRDTQYF
TGCGCCAGCAGCTCCGGACAGGGGCGCGATACGCAGTATTTT
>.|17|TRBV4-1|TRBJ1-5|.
CASSQGRQGPSNQPQHF
TGCGCCAGCAGCCAAGGAAGGCAGGGACCTAGCAATCAGCCCCAGCATTTT
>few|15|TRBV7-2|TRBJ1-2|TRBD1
CASSFSGQGGGGYTF
TGTGCCAGCAGCTTTAGCGGACAGGGCGGGGGTGGCTACACCTTC
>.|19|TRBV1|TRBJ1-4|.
CTSSQDLVRVGRYYEKLFF
TGCACCAGCAGCCAAGATCTTGTTAGAGTGGGCAGGTACTATGAAAAACTGTTTTTT
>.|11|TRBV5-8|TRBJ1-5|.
CASGRGQPQHF
TGTGCCAGCGGTAGGGGTCAGCCCCAGCATTTT
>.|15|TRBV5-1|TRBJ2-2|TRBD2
CASSFSASGSGELFF
TGCGCCAGCAGCTTTAGTGCAAGCGGGAGTGGGGAGCTGTTTTTT
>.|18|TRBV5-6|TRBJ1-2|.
CASSLPWEQGGLFYGYTF
TGTGCCAGCAGCTTGCCCTGGGAACAGGGTGGATTATTCTATGGCTACACCTTC
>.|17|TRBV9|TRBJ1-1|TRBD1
CASSVGGTGIMNTEAFF
TGTGCCAGCAGCGTAGGAGGGACAGGGATCATGAACACTGAAGCTTTCTTT
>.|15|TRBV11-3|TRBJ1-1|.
CASSLDVLGDTEAFF
TGTGCCAGCAGCTTAGACGTGTTGGGGGACACTGAAGCTTTCTTT
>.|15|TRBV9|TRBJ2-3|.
CASSGTVSSTDTQYF
TGTGCCAGCAGCGGGACGGTCTCTAGCACAGATACGCAGTATTTT